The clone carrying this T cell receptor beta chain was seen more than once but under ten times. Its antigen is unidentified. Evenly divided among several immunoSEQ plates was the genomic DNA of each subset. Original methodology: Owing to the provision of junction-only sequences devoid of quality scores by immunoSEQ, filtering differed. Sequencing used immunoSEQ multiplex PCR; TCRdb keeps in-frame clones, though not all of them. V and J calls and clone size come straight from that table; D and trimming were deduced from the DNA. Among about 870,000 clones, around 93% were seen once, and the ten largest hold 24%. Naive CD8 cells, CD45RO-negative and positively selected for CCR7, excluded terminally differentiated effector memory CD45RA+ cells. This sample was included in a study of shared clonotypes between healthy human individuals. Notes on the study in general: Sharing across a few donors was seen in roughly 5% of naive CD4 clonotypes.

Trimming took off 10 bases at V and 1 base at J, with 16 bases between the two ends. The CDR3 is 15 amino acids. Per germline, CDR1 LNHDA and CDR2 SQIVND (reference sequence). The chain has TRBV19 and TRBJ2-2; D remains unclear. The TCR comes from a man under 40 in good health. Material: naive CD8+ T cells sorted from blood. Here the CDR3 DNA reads TGTGCCACCTCCCAAGCCTGGCGGAACACCGGGGAGCTGTTTTTT. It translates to CATSQAWRNTGELFF.